A selection of T cell receptor beta chains follows, all from one sample in a study of shared clonotypes between healthy human individuals. Measured with immunoSEQ multiplex PCR; TCRdb has only the in-frame clones, and not every one. The data show about 1 million clones, roughly 70% seen once. Sequenced material: memory CD4+ T cells sorted from blood. These receptors were obtained from a man younger than 30 in good health. The CDR3 runs from the conserved cysteine through the conserved F or W. Fields, in order: J gene, V gene, clone size, D gene, CDR3 DNA, CDR3 protein. The D gene is left open where the match is weak. Size is stated for part of the rows, as once, few or many counts, or as a class when the clone is expanded.

TRBJ2-1 | TRBV7-7 | NA | NA | TGTGCTAGCAGCTTAGGGCAGCAGTACAATGAGCAGTTCTTC | CASSLGQQYNEQFF
TRBJ1-5 | TRBV6-1 | NA | NA | TGTGCCAGCAGTGGGGCCACAGGTCTTTGGAGCAATCAGCCCCAGCATTTT | CASSGATGLWSNQPQHF
TRBJ2-3 | TRBV9 | NA | NA | TGTGCCAGCAGTACAGGGCATAGCACAGATACGCAGTATTTT | CASSTGHSTDTQYF
TRBJ2-5 | TRBV2 | NA | NA | TGTGCCAGCACTGGGCGGACTCAAGAGACCCAGTACTTC | CASTGRTQETQYF
TRBJ2-2 | TRBV5-4 | few | NA | TGTGCCAGCAGCTTTTTTATCACCGGGGAGCTGTTTTTT | CASSFFITGELFF
TRBJ2-3 | TRBV2 | many | TRBD2 | TGTGCCAGCAGCCCGACTAGCGGGATCGTCGCAGATACGCAGTATTTT | CASSPTSGIVADTQYF
TRBJ2-7 | TRBV4-2 | NA | TRBD1 | TGTGCCAGCAGCCAATACGCCGGACAGGGGGCATACGAGCAGTACTTC | CASSQYAGQGAYEQYF
TRBJ1-5 | TRBV7-2 | NA | NA | TGTGCCAGCAGCCCCTTACTCACAGGGCACAATCAGCCCCAGCATTTT | CASSPLLTGHNQPQHF
TRBJ1-2 | TRBV13 | NA | NA | TGTGCCAGCAGCTCTGCGGGCCGGGGGGGGCGCCAGGCCCCGAACTATGGCTACACCTTC | CASSSAGRGGRQAPNYGYTF
TRBJ1-4 | TRBV5-1 | NA | TRBD1 | TGCGCCAGCAGCTTTACTTCGCAGGGGGCGACTAATGAAAAACTGTTTTTT | CASSFTSQGATNEKLFF
TRBJ2-1 | TRBV11-1 | NA | TRBD1 | TGTGCCAGCCACCGGACAGGGCGTAATGAGCAGTTCTTC | CASHRTGRNEQFF
TRBJ2-7 | TRBV6-5 | NA | NA | TGTGCCAGCAGTTATCATGGAGGGACCTACGAGCAGTACTTC | CASSYHGGTYEQYF
TRBJ1-1 | TRBV7-9 | NA | NA | TGTGCCAGCAGCCCATATGGGGGTATGAACACTGAAGCTTTCTTT | CASSPYGGMNTEAFF
TRBJ1-1 | TRBV6-1 | many | TRBD1 | TGTGCCGTTAGGGACAGTAAGAACACTGAAGCTTTCTTT | CAVRDSKNTEAFF
TRBJ1-1 | TRBV6-5 | few | NA | TGTGCCAGCAGAAGAGGGAGTGGAAACACTGAAGCTTTCTTT | CASRRGSGNTEAFF
TRBJ2-1 | TRBV4-2 | NA | NA | TGTGCCAGCAGCCAAGATGGGGCCGATAGTGAGCAGTTCTTC | CASSQDGADSEQFF
TRBJ1-5 | TRBV5-1 | NA | NA | TGCGCCAGCAGCTTGGGGGTCGGGGGCTCGGGCAATCAGCCCCAGCATTTT | CASSLGVGGSGNQPQHF
TRBJ2-5 | TRBV5-1 | NA | NA | TGCGCCAGCAGCTTGGCCAGGCTATACCAAGAGACCCAGTACTTC | CASSLARLYQETQYF
TRBJ2-2 | TRBV10-1 | few | NA | TGCGCCAGCAGTGAGACGTACACCGGGGAGCTGTTTTTT | CASSETYTGELFF
TRBJ2-2 | TRBV11-2 | NA | NA | TGTGCCAGCAGCCTGACAGGACCTGGGCTGTTTTTT | CASSLTGPGLFF
TRBJ1-6 | TRBV5-1 | NA | TRBD1 | TGCGCCAGCAGCTTGGATGGACAGGCCAGTTCACCCCTCCACTTT | CASSLDGQASSPLHF
TRBJ2-3 | TRBV11-2 | few | TRBD2 | TGTGCCAGCAGCTTAGCGGGGGGGAGCACAGATACGCAGTATTTT | CASSLAGGSTDTQYF
TRBJ2-1 | TRBV5-1 | NA | TRBD2 | TGCGCCAGCAGCTTGGAAGGACTAGCGTACGAGCAGTTCTTC | CASSLEGLAYEQFF
TRBJ1-1 | TRBV6-6 | NA | NA | TGTGCCAGCAGCTTTGACAGACCATTTGAAGCTTTCTTT | CASSFDRPFEAFF
TRBJ1-1 | TRBV5-8 | NA | NA | TGTGCCAGCAGCTTGTCGCGACGGGACACTGAAGCTTTCTTT | CASSLSRRDTEAFF
TRBJ2-5 | TRBV9 | NA | TRBD2 | TGTGCCAGCAGCGGGGGGACTAGCGCTAAAGAGACCCAGTACTTC | CASSGGTSAKETQYF
TRBJ1-3 | TRBV10-3 | few | NA | TGTGCCATCAGTGGACGGGGTAAGGGAAACACCATATATTTT | CAISGRGKGNTIYF
TRBJ2-5 | TRBV13 | NA | TRBD2 | TGTGCCAGCAGCTTAGGACCCCGGGCTAGCGGGAGAGCTTGGGAGACCCAGTACTTC | CASSLGPRASGRAWETQYF
TRBJ2-2 | TRBV28 | NA | NA | TGTGCCAGCGCTCGGGGGACCGGGGAGCTGTTTTTT | CASARGTGELFF
TRBJ2-5 | TRBV14 | NA | NA | TGTGCCAGCAGCCAAAAATGGAAAGGCGGATATCAAGAGACCCAGTACTTC | CASSQKWKGGYQETQYF
TRBJ1-2 | TRBV5-1 | NA | NA | TGCGCCAGCAGCTTGGACGTGGGTCGGTACACCTTC | CASSLDVGRYTF
TRBJ1-3 | TRBV19 | NA | NA | TGTGCCAGTAGCTTGACCTGGATGGACTCTGGAAACACCATATATTTT | CASSLTWMDSGNTIYF
TRBJ2-3 | TRBV2 | NA | NA | TGTGCCAGCAGTGGTCAGGGAGATACGCAGTATTTT | CASSGQGDTQYF
TRBJ1-2 | TRBV28 | NA | NA | TGTGCCAGCAGTTTATTGCCAGGGCCGACCTATGGCTACACCTTC | CASSLLPGPTYGYTF
TRBJ2-1 | TRBV7-7 | NA | NA | TGTGCTAGCAGCCCCAACTTGGGGGGTGAGCAGTTCTTC | CASSPNLGGEQFF
TRBJ1-2 | TRBV19 | NA | NA | TGTGCCAGTAGTATACGAGCCGGGAATAGCTACACCTTC | CASSIRAGNSYTF
TRBJ2-6 | TRBV5-1 | NA | NA | TGCGCCAGCAGCTTGGCTATGACAGGACTGACCTCTGGGGCCAACGTCCTGACTTTC | CASSLAMTGLTSGANVLTF
TRBJ1-1 | TRBV25-1 | few | TRBD1 | TGTGCCAGCACCTTGCAGGGGGCTGGCACTGAAGCTTTCTTT | CASTLQGAGTEAFF
TRBJ1-2 | TRBV19 | NA | NA | TGTGCCAGTAGGGGGGACGCAGTCCATGGCTACACCTTC | CASRGDAVHGYTF
TRBJ2-7 | TRBV14 | NA | NA | TGTGCCAGCAGCCGAGGACAGCTAAGACTAAACTACGAGCAGTACTTC | CASSRGQLRLNYEQYF
TRBJ1-1 | TRBV14 | many | NA | TGTGCCAGCAGCCAAGCCGGAAACACTGAAGCTTTCTTT | CASSQAGNTEAFF
TRBJ2-5 | TRBV30 | NA | NA | TGTGCCTGGAGTGTCAAGGGGACAGAGACCCAGTACTTC | CAWSVKGTETQYF
TRBJ2-2 | TRBV5-4 | NA | NA | TGTGCCAGCCTCCGCAAGGGACAGAACACCGGGGAGCTGTTTTTT | CASLRKGQNTGELFF